The 28 T cell receptor beta chains reported below all come from one sample, sequenced in a study of molecular identifiers for immune sequencing clone quantification. One entry per CDR3 protein, called by TCRdb with MiXCR from the PCR reads. Here the sample spans a few hundred thousand distinct CDR3 sequences, about a fifth being singletons. Input material: naive CD8+ T cells from blood, with Jurkat cell RNA spiked in. Subset indicated: FACS-sorted CD8+CD4-CCR7+CD45RA+ naive T cells. The source is a human donor in good health. Some libraries in this study had Jurkat cell RNA spiked in.

This clonotype was seen ten or more times. This sequence joins TRBV7-6 and TRBJ1-1; no firm D call. There are 15 residues in the CDR3. V lost 5 bases, J lost 1 base, and 14 bases lay in between. The V gene's germline CDR1 is SGHVS and CDR2 FNYEAQ. Here the CDR3 reads CASSPWTGKNTEAFF. In nucleotides, the CDR3 is TGTGCCAGCAGCCCCTGGACTGGGAAGAACACTGAAGCTTTCTTT.

V gene TRBV5-1 combines with J gene TRBJ1-1, with 10 bases aligning to TRBD1. This CDR3 has 17 amino acids. Germline CDR1 is SGHRS and CDR2 is YFSETQ. V was pared by 2 bases and J by 3 bases, with 10 bases of the junction left unmatched. For the CDR3, the DNA is TGCGCCAGCAGCTTAAGGACAGGGGGTCCCAAGGACACTGAAGCTTTCTTT. Residues: CASSLRTGGPKDTEAFF.

Notes on this clonotype: A junction boundary mismatches the germline segment, possibly from a read error. The chain couples TRBV4-3 to TRBJ1-1; D unclear. CDR3 size: 15 residues. From germline, CDR1 is LGHNA and CDR2 YSLEER. The CDR3 nucleotides read TGCGCCAGCAGCCAGATACATACGATGAACACTGAAGCTCTCTTT. As protein: CASSQIHTMNTEALF.

This clonotype was recorded many times. This CDR3 is CASSPGTGDVVAWNEKLFF. CDR3 DNA sequence: TGTGCCAGCAGCCCGGGGACAGGGGACGTGGTCGCATGGAATGAAAAACTGTTTTTT. This chain connects TRBV9 to TRBJ1-4; 10 bases are shared with TRBD1. Germline values: CDR1 SGDLS, CDR2 YYNGEE. The V gene end was trimmed by 4 bases and the J gene end by 5 bases; junction bases not matched to a gene: 17. The CDR3 is 19 residues long.

The V call is TRBV15, the J call TRBJ1-3, with D unresolved. This CDR3 comprises 16 residues. Germline V gene lookup returns CDR1 LNHNV and CDR2 YYDKDF (reference sequence). V was clipped by 3 bases and J by 4 bases, with 16 bases between them. The CDR3 spells CATSSWAGLSGNTIYF. As DNA, the CDR3 is TGTGCCACCAGCAGTTGGGCCGGTCTCTCGGGAAACACCATATATTTT. The full variable domain, completed using reference TRBV15 and TRBJ1-3, is DAMVIQNPRYQVTQFGKPVTLSCSQTLNHNVMYWYQQKSSQAPKLLFHYYDKDFNNEADTPDNFQSRRPNTSFCFLDIRSPGLGDTAMYLCATSSWAGLSGNTIYFGEGSWLTVV.

This clonotype was seen ten or more times. The chain carries TRBV24-1 and TRBJ2-1; TRBD2 is a possible D gene (6 bases). The CDR3 contains 14 residues. V was pared by 4 bases and J by 7 bases, with 13 bases between. The V gene's germline CDR1 is KGHDR and CDR2 SFDVKD. CDR3 loop: CATSDYSGANEQFF. In DNA form, the CDR3 reads TGTGCCACCAGTGACTATAGCGGAGCTAATGAGCAGTTCTTC.

In this sample, this clonotype turned up many times. This rearrangement joins TRBV6-2 or TRBV6-3 to TRBJ1-5; D is undetermined. Per germline, CDR1 MNHEY and CDR2 SVGEGT. CDR3 length: 14 amino acids. V lost 4 bases and J lost 0, with 7 bases in between. In DNA, the CDR3 is TGTGCCAGCAGTTCAACCTTTAGCAATCAGCCCCAGCATTTT. Translating gives CASSSTFSNQPQHF.

This clonotype was picked up a small number of times. The germline gene is not matched at one end of the junction; a read error may be the cause. This chain uses TRBV5-3 with TRBJ2-5, with D perhaps matching TRBD2 (6 bases). TRBV5-3 has ORF status, its function being uncertain. The CDR3 runs 15 residues. The DNA of the CDR3 is TGTGCCAGCAGCTCGGCCTGGGGGGTTTCGGAGACCCAGTACTTC. This sequence encodes CASSSAWGVSETQYF.

At least ten counts were recorded for this clonotype. The J gene is TRBJ2-7, the V gene TRBV13; tentatively, D is TRBD1 or TRBD2 (5 bases each). The germline V gene encodes CDR1 PRHDT and CDR2 FYEKMQ (reference sequence). The CDR3 runs 15 residues. V was trimmed by 5 bases and J by 4 bases, leaving 18 bases between them. The CDR3 spells CASSNSGTGKYEQYF. The CDR3 DNA reads as TGTGCCAGCAGCAACTCCGGGACGGGGAAGTACGAGCAGTACTTC.

The chain carries TRBV7-6 and TRBJ2-7; 7 bases agree with TRBD2. This CDR3 spans 15 amino acids. J lost 7 bases, V lost 1 base, and 10 bases had no gene match. Germline V gene lookup returns CDR1 SGHVS and CDR2 FNYEAQ. CDR3 coding DNA: TGTGCCAGCAGCTTAGAGGCGGGAGCTGGTGGTGAGCAGTACTTC. Amino acid sequence: CASSLEAGAGGEQYF.

The chain combines TRBV30 with TRBJ2-5; D possibly corresponds to TRBD2 (6 bases). CDR3 length: 18 residues. Germline V gives CDR1 GTSNPN, CDR2 SVGIG (reference sequence). The V end was cut by 4 bases, the J end by 4 bases, with 28 bases between. Here the CDR3 DNA reads TGTGCCTGGACCGGGACTGGGCATAAAATCACCATACGAGAGACCCAGTACTTC. Translating gives CAWTGTGHKITIRETQYF.

CDR3 DNA: TGTGCCAGCAGCTCGGACAGGGGAAGCCACGAGCAGTACTTC. It encodes CASSSDRGSHEQYF. The chain joins TRBV5-8 to TRBJ2-7; 9 nucleotides agree with TRBD1. The CDR3 sequence is 14 residues long. Trimming cost V 3 bases and J 5 bases; bases outside gene matches: 6. CDR1 is SGHTS and CDR2 is YDEGEE in the germline V gene.

This clonotype showed up many times. This sequence joins TRBV28 and TRBJ2-2; 7 nucleotides agree with TRBD2. This CDR3 comprises 15 residues. With V trimmed by 3 bases and J by 5 bases, 6 bases remained unmatched. Germline-derived CDR1 and CDR2 are MDHEN and SYDVKM. CDR3 amino acids: CASSLREMGTGELFF. The CDR3, as DNA: TGTGCCAGCAGTTTGCGGGAGATGGGGACCGGGGAGCTGTTTTTT.

This clonotype was seen a handful of times. The chain has TRBV30 and TRBJ2-7; 8 bases are a match to TRBD2. Trimming at V came to 2 bases and at J to 3 bases, leaving 9 bases not matched to a gene. This CDR3 has 15 residues. Germline CDR1 reads GTSNPN; CDR2 reads SVGIG (reference sequence). In nucleotides, the CDR3 is TGTGCCTGGAGTCTCCGGGAGGGCCTGAGCTACGAGCAGTACTTC. This gives the protein CAWSLREGLSYEQYF.

This clonotype was picked up a small number of times. The chain is built from TRBV9 and TRBJ2-2; 7 positions agree with TRBD1. The CDR3 has 16 amino acids. V shed 0 bases and J 3 bases; nucleotides not matched to a gene: 5. Germline values: CDR1 SGDLS, CDR2 YYNGEE. CDR3 bases: TGTGCCAGCAGCGTAGGTAGGGGGCGCGACACCGGGGAGCTGTTTTTT. It encodes CASSVGRGRDTGELFF.

Comment on this clonotype: One junction end disagrees with the germline gene, perhaps due to a read error. V and J are TRBV2 and TRBJ2-3, with D tentatively TRBD1 or TRBD2 (5 bases each). This CDR3 has 16 residues. CDR1 and CDR2 from the germline V gene are SNHLY and FYNNEI. The CDR3 DNA reads TGTGCCAGCAGTGCGTCAAGGGACGACAGCACAGATACGCAGTGTTTT. This encodes CASSASRDDSTDTQCF.

The chain has TRBV27 and TRBJ2-1, with 10 nucleotides matching TRBD1. The CDR3 consists of 16 residues. V trimming: 0 bases; J trimming: 8 bases; junction bases outside the gene matches: 7. Germline CDR1 and CDR2: MNHEY and SMNVEV (reference sequence). CDR3 nucleotide sequence: TGTGCCAGCAGTTTATCGTGGGGGACAGGGGTCTATGAGCAGTTCTTC. This sequence encodes CASSLSWGTGVYEQFF.

This clonotype was counted a few times. V is TRBV6-6 and J is TRBJ2-7; D is perhaps TRBD2 (6 bases). Germline-derived CDR1 and CDR2 are MNHNY and SVGAGI (reference sequence). This CDR3 contains 12 residues. With 6 bases removed from V and 5 bases from J, the gap between germline ends came to 11 bases. CDR3 coding DNA: TGTGCCAGCAGGACCGGGAGCGACGAGCAGTACTTC. As protein: CASRTGSDEQYF.

This clonotype was recorded a few times. The chain uses TRBV7-9 and TRBJ2-3; TRBD2 might be the D (6 bases). Germline V gene lookup returns CDR1 SEHNR and CDR2 FQNEAQ (reference sequence). V lost 5 bases, J lost 8 bases, and 11 bases lay in between. CDR3 length equals 12 residues. This CDR3 is CASSGGEGTQYF. The DNA for the CDR3 is TGTGCCAGCAGCGGAGGGGAAGGTACGCAGTATTTT.

This clonotype was seen many times. The chain employs TRBV5-1 and TRBJ2-3; 8 bases align to TRBD2. CDR3 size: 16 residues. The trim removed 1 base at V and 2 bases at J, leaving 6 bases unmatched. Germline CDR1 SGHRS, CDR2 YFSETQ. The CDR3 spells CASSLSSGVYTDTQYF. CDR3 DNA: TGCGCCAGCAGCTTGAGTAGCGGGGTGTACACAGATACGCAGTATTTT.

The table lists this clonotype with many counts. The V and J genes are TRBV6-2 or TRBV6-3 and TRBJ1-5; D unclear. The V gene lost 0 bases and the J gene lost 3 bases, with 6 bases spanning the gap. The CDR3 has 14 residues. Germline assignment: CDR1 MNHEY and CDR2 SVGEGT. CDR3 DNA sequence: TGTGCCAGCAGTTACTCGAAATTCAATCAGCCCCAGCATTTT. Translation: CASSYSKFNQPQHF.

Remarks on this clonotype: The junction differs from germline at one of its ends, possibly a read error. The rearrangement joins TRBV11-2 to TRBJ2-1; tentative D call: TRBD2 (6 bases). Germline loops: CDR1 SGHAT, CDR2 FQNNGV. The CDR3 has 17 amino acids. The CDR3 bases are TGTGCCAGCAGTAAATGGGGGGTATCTAGCGCGGACAATGAGCAGCTCTTC. This sequence encodes CASSKWGVSSADNEQLF.

This clonotype occurred many times. This sequence joins TRBV12-3 or TRBV12-4 and TRBJ2-7; 8 bases are shared with TRBD2. The CDR3 extends over 14 amino acids. V lost 0 bases and J lost 9; bases outside the gene matches: 7. CDR3 in DNA: TGTGCCAGCAGTTTAGCCACGGGGGGGACTAGGCAGTACTTC. Its protein is CASSLATGGTRQYF.

This clonotype has ten or more counts. The genes are TRBV7-9 and TRBJ2-5; possibly TRBD2 for D (5 bases). This CDR3 is 13 amino acids long. V dropped 5 bases and J dropped 4 bases, with 11 bases sitting between them. CDR1 is SEHNR, CDR2 FQNEAQ, per germline (reference sequence). This chain's CDR3 is CASSQTEGETQYF. The DNA of the CDR3 is TGTGCCAGCAGCCAGACCGAGGGAGAGACCCAGTACTTC.

This clonotype was seen ten or more times. V and J are TRBV28 and TRBJ2-7, with TRBD2 matching over 11 bases. The V gene's germline CDR1 is MDHEN and CDR2 SYDVKM. V lost 4 bases, J lost 4 bases, and 9 bases stayed unmatched. CDR3 length: 16 residues. The CDR3 nucleotides are TGTGCCAGCAGTTCCATGCTTAGCGGGAGGGCGTACGAGCAGTACTTC. Protein sequence: CASSSMLSGRAYEQYF.

This clonotype was recorded many times. The chain links TRBV5-1 to TRBJ2-7, with 7 bases that match TRBD2. CDR1 and CDR2 from the germline V gene are SGHRS and YFSETQ. Trimming took 4 bases from V and 4 from J; bases not matched to a gene: 5. CDR3 length: 13 amino acids. The CDR3 sequence: CASSMTSSYEQYF. The CDR3, as DNA: TGCGCCAGCAGCATGACTAGCTCGTACGAGCAGTACTTC.

This clonotype was picked up many times. The rearrangement joins TRBV28 to TRBJ1-6; D unclear. Deletions cut 3 bases from V and 9 bases from J, with 12 bases between. Per the germline V gene, CDR1 is MDHEN and CDR2 is SYDVKM. The CDR3 length is 14 residues. The CDR3 here is CASSFGRSGSPLHF. The CDR3 DNA reads TGTGCCAGCAGTTTTGGCCGTTCGGGTTCACCCCTCCACTTT. Full variable domain (missing parts from reference TRBV28 and TRBJ1-6): DVKVTQSSRYLVKRTGEKVFLECVQDMDHENMFWYRQDPGLGLRLIYFSYDVKMKEKGDIPEGYSVSREKKERFSLILESASTNQTSMYLCASSFGRSGSPLHFGNGTRLTVT.

On this clonotype: The conserved phenylalanine or tryptophan normally closing the CDR3 is absent here, so this likely arose from a read error. This sequence joins TRBV7-2 and TRBJ2-7, with 10 bases that match TRBD2. After removal of 1 base from V and 4 bases from J, the junction contained 4 bases not matched to a gene. There are 15 residues in the CDR3. Germline values: CDR1 SGHTA, CDR2 FQGNSA. CDR3 residues: CASSLGLAGAYEQYL. The CDR3 bases are TGTGCCAGCAGCTTAGGGCTAGCGGGAGCTTACGAGCAGTACCTC.